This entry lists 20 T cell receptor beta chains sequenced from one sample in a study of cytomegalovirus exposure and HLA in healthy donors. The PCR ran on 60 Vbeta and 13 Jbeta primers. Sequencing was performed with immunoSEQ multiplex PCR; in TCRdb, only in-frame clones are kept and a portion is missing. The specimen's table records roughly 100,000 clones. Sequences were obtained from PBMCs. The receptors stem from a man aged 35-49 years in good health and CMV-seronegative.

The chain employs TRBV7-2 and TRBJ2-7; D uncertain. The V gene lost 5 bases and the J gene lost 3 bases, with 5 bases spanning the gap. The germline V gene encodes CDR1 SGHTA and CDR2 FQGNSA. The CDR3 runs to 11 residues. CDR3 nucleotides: TGTGCCAGCAGCCGCTACTACGAGCAGTACTTC. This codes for CASSRYYEQYF.

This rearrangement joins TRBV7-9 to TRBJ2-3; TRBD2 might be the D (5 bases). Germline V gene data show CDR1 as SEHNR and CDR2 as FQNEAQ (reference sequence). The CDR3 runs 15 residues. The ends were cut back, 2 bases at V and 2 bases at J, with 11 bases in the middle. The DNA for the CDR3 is TGTGCCAGCAGCTTACGGTGGGAGTTCACAGATACGCAGTATTTT. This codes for CASSLRWEFTDTQYF.

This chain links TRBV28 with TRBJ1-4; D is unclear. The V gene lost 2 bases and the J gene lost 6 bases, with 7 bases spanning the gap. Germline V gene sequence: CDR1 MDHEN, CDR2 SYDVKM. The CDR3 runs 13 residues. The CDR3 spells CASSLISYEKLFF. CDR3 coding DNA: TGTGCCAGCAGTTTAATCTCCTATGAAAAACTGTTTTTT.

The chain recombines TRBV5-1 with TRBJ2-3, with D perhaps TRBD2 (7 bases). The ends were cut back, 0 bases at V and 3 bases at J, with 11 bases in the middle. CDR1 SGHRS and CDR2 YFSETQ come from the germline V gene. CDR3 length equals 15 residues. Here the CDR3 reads CASSLAGGLTDTQYF. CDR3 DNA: TGCGCCAGCAGCTTGGCCGGGGGGCTTACAGATACGCAGTATTTT.

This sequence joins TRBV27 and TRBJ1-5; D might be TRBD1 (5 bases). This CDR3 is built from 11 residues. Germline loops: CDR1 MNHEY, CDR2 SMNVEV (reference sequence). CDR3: CAAGGNQPQHF. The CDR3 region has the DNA TGTGCGGCGGGGGGCAATCAGCCCCAGCATTTT.

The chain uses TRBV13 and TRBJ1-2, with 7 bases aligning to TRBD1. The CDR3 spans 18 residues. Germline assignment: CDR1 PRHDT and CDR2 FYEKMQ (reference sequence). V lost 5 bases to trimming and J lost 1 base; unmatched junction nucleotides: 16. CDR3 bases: TGTGCCAGCAGCACGATGGATCCGGGACAGCTCCTTAACTATGGCTACACCTTC. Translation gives CASSTMDPGQLLNYGYTF. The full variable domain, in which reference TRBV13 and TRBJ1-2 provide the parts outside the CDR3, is AAGVIQSPRHLIKEKRETATLKCYPIPRHDTVYWYQQGPGQDPQFLISFYEKMQSDKGSIPDRFSAQQFSDYHSELNMSSLELGDSALYFCASSTMDPGQLLNYGYTFGSGTRLTVV.

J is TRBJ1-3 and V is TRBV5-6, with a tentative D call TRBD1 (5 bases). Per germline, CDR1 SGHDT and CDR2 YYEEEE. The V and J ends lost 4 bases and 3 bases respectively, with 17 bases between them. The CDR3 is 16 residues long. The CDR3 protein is CASSRTQLGGGNTIYF. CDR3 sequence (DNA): TGTGCCAGCAGCCGGACCCAGCTCGGGGGTGGAAACACCATATATTTT.

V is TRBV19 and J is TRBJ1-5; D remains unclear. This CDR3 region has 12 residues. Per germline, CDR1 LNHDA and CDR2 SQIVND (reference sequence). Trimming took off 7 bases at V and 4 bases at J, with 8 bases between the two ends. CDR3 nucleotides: TGTGCCAGTAAGAGTGTGAATCAGCCCCAGCATTTT. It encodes CASKSVNQPQHF.

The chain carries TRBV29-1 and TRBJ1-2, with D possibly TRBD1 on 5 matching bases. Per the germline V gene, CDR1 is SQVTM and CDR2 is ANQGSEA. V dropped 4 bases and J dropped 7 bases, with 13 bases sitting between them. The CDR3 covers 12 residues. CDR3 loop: CSVGRGESGYTF. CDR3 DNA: TGCAGCGTTGGGCGGGGGGAAAGTGGCTACACCTTC.

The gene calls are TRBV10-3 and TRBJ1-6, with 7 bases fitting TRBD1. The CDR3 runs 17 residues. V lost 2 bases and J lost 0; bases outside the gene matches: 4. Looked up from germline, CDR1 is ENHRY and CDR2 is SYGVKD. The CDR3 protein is CAISEGTESSYNSPLHF. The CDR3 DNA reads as TGTGCCATCAGTGAGGGGACAGAAAGCTCCTATAATTCACCCCTCCACTTT.

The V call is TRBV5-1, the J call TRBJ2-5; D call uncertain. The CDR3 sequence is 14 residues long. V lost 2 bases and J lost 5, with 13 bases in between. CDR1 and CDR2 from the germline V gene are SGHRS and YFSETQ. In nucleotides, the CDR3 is TGCGCCAGCAGCTTCGGAGAGCCTCGCGAGACCCAGTACTTC. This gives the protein CASSFGEPRETQYF.

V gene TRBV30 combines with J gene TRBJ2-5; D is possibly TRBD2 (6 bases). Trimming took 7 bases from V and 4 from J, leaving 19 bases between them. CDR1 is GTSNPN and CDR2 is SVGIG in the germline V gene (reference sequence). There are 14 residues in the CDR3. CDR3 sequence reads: CAFSGGAGVETQYF. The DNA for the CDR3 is TGTGCCTTTTCCGGCGGGGCGGGTGTAGAGACCCAGTACTTC.

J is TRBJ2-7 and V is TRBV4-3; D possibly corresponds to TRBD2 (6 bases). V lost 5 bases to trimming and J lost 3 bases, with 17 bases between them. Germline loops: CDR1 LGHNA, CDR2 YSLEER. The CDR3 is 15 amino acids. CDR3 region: CASSGDAGLDYEQYF. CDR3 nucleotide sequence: TGCGCCAGCAGCGGGGACGCGGGATTAGACTACGAGCAGTACTTC.

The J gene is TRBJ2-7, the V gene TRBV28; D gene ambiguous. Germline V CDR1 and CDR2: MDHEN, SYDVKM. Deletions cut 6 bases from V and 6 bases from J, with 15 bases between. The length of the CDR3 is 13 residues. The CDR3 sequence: CASSRPGSGEQYF. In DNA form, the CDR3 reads TGTGCCAGCAGCCGCCCCGGGTCTGGCGAGCAGTACTTC.

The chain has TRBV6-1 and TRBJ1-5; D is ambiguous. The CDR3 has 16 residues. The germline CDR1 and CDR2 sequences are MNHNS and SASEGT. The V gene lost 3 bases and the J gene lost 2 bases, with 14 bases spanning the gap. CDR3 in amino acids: CASSEYGDWGNQPQHF. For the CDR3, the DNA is TGTGCCAGCAGTGAGTACGGGGATTGGGGCAATCAGCCCCAGCATTTT.

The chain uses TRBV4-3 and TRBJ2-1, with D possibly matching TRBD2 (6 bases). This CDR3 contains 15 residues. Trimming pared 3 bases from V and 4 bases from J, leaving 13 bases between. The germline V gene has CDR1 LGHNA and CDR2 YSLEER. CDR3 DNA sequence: TGCGCCAGCAGCCAGCACGGGAGTGGGTACAATGAGCAGTTCTTC. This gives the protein CASSQHGSGYNEQFF.

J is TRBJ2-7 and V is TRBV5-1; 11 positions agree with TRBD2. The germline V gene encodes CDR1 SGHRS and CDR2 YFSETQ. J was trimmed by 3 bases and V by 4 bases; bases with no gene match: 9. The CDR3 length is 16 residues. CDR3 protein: CASSNPGLADLYEQYF. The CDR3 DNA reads TGCGCCAGCAGCAACCCGGGACTAGCGGACCTCTACGAGCAGTACTTC.

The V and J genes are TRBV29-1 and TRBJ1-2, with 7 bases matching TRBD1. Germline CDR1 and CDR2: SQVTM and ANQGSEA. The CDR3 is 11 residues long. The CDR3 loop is CGQETNYGYTF. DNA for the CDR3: TGCGGACAGGAAACTAACTATGGCTACACCTTC.

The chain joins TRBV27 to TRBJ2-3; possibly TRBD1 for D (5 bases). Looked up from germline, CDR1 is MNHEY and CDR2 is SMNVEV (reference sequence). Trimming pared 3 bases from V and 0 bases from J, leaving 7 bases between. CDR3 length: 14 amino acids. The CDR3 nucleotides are TGTGCCAGCAGTTTTCAGGGTAGCACAGATACGCAGTATTTT. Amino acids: CASSFQGSTDTQYF.

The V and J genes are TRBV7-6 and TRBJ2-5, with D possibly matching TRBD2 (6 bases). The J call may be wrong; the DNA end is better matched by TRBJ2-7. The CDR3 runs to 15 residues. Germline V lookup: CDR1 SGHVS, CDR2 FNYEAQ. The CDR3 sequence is CASSLAGDSSYEQYF. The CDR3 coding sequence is TGTGCCAGCAGCTTAGCAGGGGACTCCTCCTACGAGCAGTACTTC.